What follows are 4 T cell receptor beta chains derived from one specimen sequenced in a study of prognosis after radiotherapy for stage I lung cancer. Two rounds of multiplex PCR amplified TCR beta CDR3 from genomic DNA. First-round PCR, the initial amplification, used primers specific to each TRBV and TRBJ gene. TCRdb reprocessed the multiplex PCR reads via MiXCR and lists one record per CDR3 protein. The table shows around 27,000 distinct CDR3 sequences, with roughly 31% occurring only once. The starting material was PBMCs, obtained before or after stereotactic body radiation therapy (not recorded which). The receptors originated from a donor at least 50 years old with non-small cell lung cancer.

This clonotype was seen at least ten times. The chain joins TRBV5-4 to TRBJ1-2, with 9 bases identical to TRBD1. Germline loops: CDR1 SGHNT, CDR2 YYREEE (reference sequence). Germline trimming cut 4 bases from V and 4 bases from J; bases unmatched to any gene: 8. This CDR3 contains 15 residues. Here the CDR3 DNA reads TGTGCCAGCAGCGGGGACAGGGAGGGGTTCTATGGCTACACCTTC. Amino acids: CASSGDREGFYGYTF.

As for this clonotype: A read error may explain this, as a much larger clone is one base away. This chain links TRBV20-1 with TRBJ1-1, with unresolved D. V was cut by 4 bases and J by 9 bases, with 21 bases left in between. From germline, CDR1 is DFQATT and CDR2 SNEGSKA (reference sequence). There are 14 residues in the CDR3. CDR3 amino acids: CSAIPGVGSTQAFF. DNA of the CDR3: TGCAGTGCTATTCCGGGAGTGGGGAGTACTCAAGCTTTCTTT.

Remarks on this clonotype: Since a far larger clone is one base different, this is likely a read error. The V and J genes are TRBV30 and TRBJ2-5, with a possible D match to TRBD1 (5 bases). The assigned J gene may be wrong: the sequence end matches TRBJ2-1 better. In germline, CDR1 is GTSNPN, CDR2 SVGIG (reference sequence). There are 16 residues in the CDR3. The CDR3 DNA sequence: TGTGCCTGGAGAGGGGTTGGCCGGAGCTCCAACAATGAGCAGTTCTTC. Translation: CAWRGVGRSSNNEQFF.

In its sample, this clonotype was seen many times. The chain is built from TRBV7-9 and TRBJ2-7; no definite D call. This CDR3 has 12 amino acids. The V gene's germline CDR1 is SEHNR and CDR2 FQNEAQ (reference sequence). V lost 5 bases and J 4 bases, leaving 9 bases between the germline ends. CDR3 region: CASSQWEYEQYF. The CDR3 DNA follows: TGTGCCAGCAGCCAGTGGGAATACGAGCAGTACTTC.